This TCR beta chain came from a study of radiotherapy plus CTLA-4 blockade in lung cancer. Study context: Of all patients, about 17% responded objectively and roughly 31% showed disease control. Points from the study as a whole: The study found tumor-derived TCR clones expanded in blood after radiotherapy plus ipilimumab. In blood, early T cell clone dynamics reportedly predicted response best, together with interferon-beta.

Those patients who had chemo-refractory metastatic non-small-cell lung cancer were given focal radiation along with CTLA-4 blockade through ipilimumab. Worth noting for this clone: Its antigen is still unknown.

V dropped 8 bases and J dropped 1 base, with 20 bases sitting between them. The CDR3 length is 16 residues. Per germline, CDR1 ENHRY and CDR2 SYGVKD. This table comes from immunoSEQ multiplex PCR, and its TCRdb copy is limited to in-frame clones, with some not included. The sample records about 38,000 clones, about 80% being singletons. This TCR derives from a human donor with non-small cell lung cancer who had stable disease on radiotherapy plus ipilimumab. V and J are TRBV10-3 and TRBJ1-1; D possibly corresponds to TRBD1 (6 bases). Sequencing used peripheral blood, obtained from a patient treated with radiotherapy plus ipilimumab. The DNA for the CDR3 is TGTGCCATCGCCGATGTACAGGGTACGCCGAACACTGAAGCTTTCTTT. Its protein is CAIADVQGTPNTEAFF.